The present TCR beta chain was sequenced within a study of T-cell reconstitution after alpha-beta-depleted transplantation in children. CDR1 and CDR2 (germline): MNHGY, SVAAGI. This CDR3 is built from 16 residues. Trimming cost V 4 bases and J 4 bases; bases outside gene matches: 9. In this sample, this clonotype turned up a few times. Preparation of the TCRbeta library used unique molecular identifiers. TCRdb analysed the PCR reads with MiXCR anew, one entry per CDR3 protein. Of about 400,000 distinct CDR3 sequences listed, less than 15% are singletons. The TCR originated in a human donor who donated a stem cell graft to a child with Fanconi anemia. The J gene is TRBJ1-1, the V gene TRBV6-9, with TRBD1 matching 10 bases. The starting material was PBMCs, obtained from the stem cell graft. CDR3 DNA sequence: TGTGCCAGCAGTTTTTATATGGACAGGGGGGTCACTGAAGCTTTCTTT. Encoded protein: CASSFYMDRGVTEAFF.